This T cell receptor beta chain was captured in a study of blood T cell repertoires in COVID-19. Background on the study: PBMCs, B-cell-depleted T cells, or T cells provided the cDNA or gDNA that made up the material.

The CDR3 length is 16 residues. Trimming removed 4 bases from V and 4 bases from J; junction bases left unmatched: 9. Germline values: CDR1 SGHNT, CDR2 YYREEE (reference sequence). Using immunoSEQ multiplex PCR, the repertoire was profiled, and TCRdb retains in-frame clones only, with some absent. This table holds approximately 290,000 clones, about 91% found once. The chain recombines TRBV5-4 with TRBJ2-2; the match to TRBD2 covers 8 bases. Sample: peripheral blood. This receptor was obtained from an older woman with acute or convalescent COVID-19. The CDR3 spells CASSQAGGGFTGELFF. Here the CDR3 DNA reads TGTGCCAGCAGCCAGGCTGGCGGGGGGTTCACCGGGGAGCTGTTTTTT.